These 5 T cell receptor beta chains were sequenced from one sample in a study of T-cell memory formation after mild COVID-19. Each CDR3 protein is one row after TCRdb ran MiXCR on the 5' RACE reads. The table has some 86,000 distinct CDR3 sequences, more than 20% seen once. The sample was PBMCs or a T cell subset sorted from them (not recorded which). The receptors derive from a man in his late teens or twenties who had mild COVID-19 (a few samples of this study predate the infection). Cell type and time point are not known.

The chain joins TRBV27 to TRBJ1-2, with a possible D match to TRBD1 (5 bases). Trimming cost V 0 bases and J 2 bases, with 13 bases left between them. Germline assignment: CDR1 MNHEY and CDR2 SMNVEV (reference sequence). The CDR3 sequence is 16 residues long. CDR3: CASSLSAGHRNYGYTF. CDR3 nucleotides: TGTGCCAGCAGTTTATCCGCAGGGCACCGGAACTATGGCTACACCTTC.

This clonotype appeared a few times. This chain connects TRBV20-1 to TRBJ2-3, with 7 nucleotides matching TRBD2. Germline CDR1 reads DFQATT; CDR2 reads SNEGSKA (reference sequence). Germline trimming cut 2 bases from V and 1 base from J; bases unmatched to any gene: 3. The length of the CDR3 is 14 residues. CDR3 coding DNA: TGCAGTGCTAGATTGGGGGGGGGCACAGATACGCAGTATTTT. Its translation: CSARLGGGTDTQYF.

Note on this clonotype: The junction differs from germline at one of its ends, possibly a read error. The CDR3 region has the DNA TGTGCCAGCAGCGACAGACAACGAGACTTC. This codes for CASSDRQRDF. V usage is TRBV6-1 and J usage is TRBJ2-5; possibly TRBD1 for D (5 bases). The CDR3 loop spans 10 amino acids. CDR1 MNHNS and CDR2 SASEGT come from the germline V gene.

The chain carries TRBV29-1 and TRBJ1-2; D not certain. The germline CDR1 and CDR2 sequences are SQVTM and ANQGSEA. The V end lost 7 bases, the J end lost 5 bases, and 14 bases lay between the germline ends. The CDR3 spans 12 residues. The CDR3 nucleotides are TGCAGCGCGGGAAGGAACAGTTATGGCTACACCTTC. The encoded protein is CSAGRNSYGYTF.

V usage is TRBV4-1 and J usage is TRBJ2-7; 10 positions match TRBD1. Germline loops: CDR1 MGHRA, CDR2 YSYEKL. Trimming cost V 4 bases and J 4 bases; bases outside gene matches: 4. This CDR3 contains 14 residues. The chain's CDR3 is CASSPPGQGYEQYF. CDR3 sequence (DNA): TGCGCCAGCAGCCCCCCGGGACAGGGGTACGAGCAGTACTTC.